This T cell receptor beta chain is drawn from a study of control samples from healthy donors and cancer patients. The CDR3 is 17 residues long. V was pared by 1 base and J by 0 bases, with 13 bases between. The germline gives CDR1 LNHDA, CDR2 SQIVND (reference sequence). This table comes from immunoSEQ multiplex PCR, and its TCRdb copy is limited to in-frame clones, with some not included. The table lists 130,000 or so clones, 70% to 90% of them singletons. The sequence was collected from a man in his forties or fifties in good health. The chain joins TRBV19 to TRBJ1-3; no clear D gene. Sample: blood. The CDR3, as DNA: TGTGCCAGTAGTATAGCGGGCAGCTTAAGCTCTGGAAACACCATATATTTT. It translates to CASSIAGSLSSGNTIYF.